The 27 T cell receptor beta chains given below trace back to one sample, sequenced in a study of blood T cell repertoires in COVID-19. Assay: immunoSEQ multiplex PCR; the TCRdb copy retains only in-frame clones and omits some. This sample has under 200,000 clones, with 65% to 85% found just once. Sample: PBMCs or T cells enriched from blood (not recorded which). The receptors originated from a woman aged 45-59 years in a cohort exposed to, infected with or recovered from COVID-19 (not recorded which).

J is TRBJ2-1 and V is TRBV11-2; D is perhaps TRBD2 (6 bases). The V gene lost 2 bases and the J gene lost 10 bases, with 15 bases spanning the gap. The CDR3 is made up of 14 amino acids. Germline-derived CDR1 and CDR2 are SGHAT and FQNNGV. For the CDR3, the DNA is TGTGCCAGCAGCTTAATGGTGGGAGGAGTGGAGCAGTTCTTC. Translating gives CASSLMVGGVEQFF. The complete variable domain, with remaining parts taken from reference TRBV11-2 and TRBJ2-1, reads EAGVAQSPRYKIIEKRQSVAFWCNPISGHATLYWYQQILGQGPKLLIQFQNNGVVDDSQLPKDRFSAERLKGVDSTLKIQPAKLEDSAVYLCASSLMVGGVEQFFGPGTRLTVL.

This clone was recorded only once. This chain connects TRBV11-2 to TRBJ1-2, with D unclear. This CDR3 spans 17 amino acids. V lost 2 bases and J lost 8, with 24 bases in between. Per germline, CDR1 SGHAT and CDR2 FQNNGV. The CDR3 loop is CASSLKIPESREYGYTF. The CDR3 bases are TGTGCCAGCAGCTTAAAGATACCAGAGTCTAGGGAGTACGGCTACACCTTC.

The chain couples TRBV30 to TRBJ2-5, with a weak D call TRBD2 (5 bases). Germline loops: CDR1 GTSNPN, CDR2 SVGIG (reference sequence). The CDR3 is 14 amino acids. V shed 4 bases and J shed 2 bases, with 14 bases lying between them. This CDR3 reads CAWNPKEEQETQYF. CDR3 DNA: TGTGCCTGGAATCCCAAGGAGGAGCAAGAGACCCAGTACTTC.

The J gene is TRBJ1-6, the V gene TRBV7-9; possibly TRBD1 for D (6 bases). Germline V gene sequence: CDR1 SEHNR, CDR2 FQNEAQ (reference sequence). V lost 5 bases to trimming and J lost 5 bases, with 19 bases between them. The CDR3 has 17 residues. The CDR3 DNA reads as TGTGCCAGCAGCCCCCGGTATGGGGGCCCGAATAATTCACCCCTCCACTTT. This translates into CASSPRYGGPNNSPLHF.

The rearrangement links TRBV7-2 to TRBJ2-1, with TRBD2 identical over 7 bases. Germline CDR1 and CDR2: SGHTA and FQGNSA. The CDR3 contains 13 residues. The ends lost 5 bases at V and 10 bases at J; junction bases unmatched: 8. As DNA, the CDR3 is TGTGCCAGCAGCCCCTGGACGGGGGGAGAGCAGTTCTTC. Its protein is CASSPWTGGEQFF.

This chain uses TRBV7-2 with TRBJ2-5; a weak D match, TRBD2 (6 bases). Germline V gene sequence: CDR1 SGHTA, CDR2 FQGNSA. V lost 1 base, J lost 5 bases, and 17 bases lay in between. CDR3 size: 16 residues. CDR3 sequence (DNA): TGTGCCAGCAGCTTAGACTCTCCGGGGGTTGGGGAGACCCAGTACTTC. Translation gives CASSLDSPGVGETQYF.

The genes are TRBV30 and TRBJ1-2, with D possibly matching TRBD1 (5 bases). Trimming stripped 0 bases from V and 13 bases from J, with 21 bases between. This CDR3 spans 14 amino acids. Per germline, CDR1 GTSNPN and CDR2 SVGIG (reference sequence). CDR3 DNA sequence: TGTGCCTGGAGTGTAGTGCGGGGCCCGGGCTCCAGCACCTTC. Its translation: CAWSVVRGPGSSTF.

The chain recombines TRBV7-9 with TRBJ1-1; weak D call: TRBD1 (5 bases). Trimming cost V 3 bases and J 5 bases, with 10 bases left between them. Germline assignment: CDR1 SEHNR and CDR2 FQNEAQ (reference sequence). This CDR3 contains 13 residues. In nucleotides, the CDR3 is TGTGCCAGCAGCTTCGGGGGTTCGACTGAAGCTTTCTTT. Amino acid sequence: CASSFGGSTEAFF.

The genes are TRBV4-1 and TRBJ2-7; 10 bases match TRBD1. J was trimmed by 5 bases and V by 5 bases; bases with no gene match: 12. This CDR3 comprises 16 residues. Germline CDR1 reads MGHRA; CDR2 reads YSYEKL. The DNA of the CDR3 is TGCGCCAGCAGCACGCAGACAGGGGGCCAGAGAGACGAGCAGTACTTC. It encodes CASSTQTGGQRDEQYF.

The rearrangement joins TRBV27 to TRBJ2-5, with 10 positions matching TRBD2. The germline CDR1 and CDR2 sequences are MNHEY and SMNVEV (reference sequence). V lost 0 bases, J lost 1 base, and 2 bases stayed unmatched. The CDR3 is 16 amino acids. CDR3 nucleotides: TGTGCCAGCAGTTTATCGCCTAGCGGGAGCCAAGAGACCCAGTACTTC. This sequence encodes CASSLSPSGSQETQYF.

The chain uses TRBV5-4 and TRBJ2-3; TRBD1 matches at 7 bases. CDR3 length equals 16 residues. The J segment lost 0 bases and the V segment lost 4 bases, leaving 8 bases of the junction unmatched. Germline V lookup: CDR1 SGHNT, CDR2 YYREEE (reference sequence). CDR3 amino acids: CASSPTGQRSTDTQYF. The CDR3 bases are TGTGCCAGCAGCCCTACGGGACAGAGGAGCACAGATACGCAGTATTTT. The full variable domain, completed using reference TRBV5-4 and TRBJ2-3, is ETGVTQSPTHLIKTRGQQVTLRCSSQSGHNTVSWYQQALGQGPQFIFQYYREEENGRGNFPPRFSGLQFPNYSSELNVNALELDDSALYLCASSPTGQRSTDTQYFGPGTRLTVL.

The rearrangement links TRBV19 to TRBJ2-7; TRBD2 aligns across 8 bases. Trimming at V came to 2 bases and at J to 2 bases, leaving 2 bases not matched to a gene. CDR1 is LNHDA and CDR2 is SQIVND in the germline V gene (reference sequence). The CDR3 totals 14 residues. CDR3 sequence (DNA): TGTGCCAGTAGTATACCCGGGGGGGCCTACGAGCAGTACTTC. It encodes CASSIPGGAYEQYF. The variable domain in full, with the rest retrieved from reference TRBV19 and TRBJ2-7, is DGGITQSPKYLFRKEGQNVTLSCEQNLNHDAMYWYRQDPGQGLRLIYYSQIVNDFQKGDIAEGYSVSREKKESFPLTVTSAQKNPTAFYLCASSIPGGAYEQYFGPGTRLTVT.

This chain joins TRBV5-1 and TRBJ2-3, with 11 bases identical to TRBD2. V was clipped by 6 bases and J by 1 base; unmatched bases: 13. Germline V lookup: CDR1 SGHRS, CDR2 YFSETQ. This CDR3 is 18 amino acids long. In DNA form, the CDR3 reads TGCGCCAGCACCATGGGGACTAGCGGCATCGGGGGCACAGATACGCAGTATTTT. This codes for CASTMGTSGIGGTDTQYF.

This chain links TRBV5-5 with TRBJ2-5, with a tentative D call TRBD1 (5 bases). Germline CDR1 is SGHKS and CDR2 is YYEKEE (reference sequence). Trimming shortened V by 4 bases and J by 4 bases, and 11 bases separated the two germline ends. This CDR3 comprises 13 residues. Here the CDR3 reads CASSVRVGETQYF. The CDR3 DNA reads as TGTGCCAGCAGCGTCAGGGTGGGAGAGACCCAGTACTTC.

The chain recombines TRBV28 with TRBJ1-5; 9 bases are shared with TRBD1. The V gene end was trimmed by 2 bases and the J gene end by 2 bases; junction bases not matched to a gene: 4. In germline, CDR1 is MDHEN, CDR2 SYDVKM. The CDR3 loop spans 16 amino acids. The CDR3 loop reads CASSLGQGMGNQPQHF. The CDR3 DNA follows: TGTGCCAGCAGTTTAGGACAGGGGATGGGCAATCAGCCCCAGCATTTT.

The chain carries TRBV5-1 and TRBJ1-1; TRBD1 matches 9 bases. From germline, CDR1 is SGHRS and CDR2 YFSETQ. V dropped 4 bases and J dropped 4; count of bases not matched to a gene: 5. The CDR3 spans 14 residues. CDR3 amino acids: CASSLGQGATEAFF. DNA of the CDR3: TGCGCCAGCAGCCTGGGACAGGGCGCCACTGAAGCTTTCTTT.

The chain uses TRBV18 and TRBJ2-1, with unresolved D. There are 14 residues in the CDR3. The V end lost 3 bases, the J end lost 12 bases, and 18 bases lay between the germline ends. Germline CDR1 KGHSH, CDR2 LQKENI. The CDR3 region is CASSPLNSRMVQFF. Here the CDR3 DNA reads TGTGCCAGCTCACCCTTAAACTCGAGAATGGTGCAGTTCTTC.

CDR3 nucleotide sequence: TGTGCCAGCAGCCAAAAACCGGGACAGAGGAACACTGAAGCTTTCTTT. It translates to CASSQKPGQRNTEAFF. This rearrangement joins TRBV3-1 (or the pseudogene TRBV3-2) to TRBJ1-1; TRBD1 matches 7 bases. CDR3 length: 16 residues. Germline CDR1 LGHDT, CDR2 YNNKEL (reference sequence). The V and J ends lost 2 bases and 1 base, in that order; junction bases with no gene match: 7.

This rearrangement joins TRBV5-1 to TRBJ2-1; 10 nucleotides agree with TRBD2. The germline CDR1 and CDR2 sequences are SGHRS and YFSETQ. After removal of 3 bases from V and 7 bases from J, the junction contained 10 bases not matched to a gene. This CDR3 has 16 amino acids. The CDR3 DNA sequence: TGCGCCAGCAGCTCCCAAAGAGCGGGAGGGAATAATGAGCAGTTCTTC. Its protein is CASSSQRAGGNNEQFF.

The rearrangement joins TRBV11-2 to TRBJ2-5, with 7 bases identical to TRBD1. Germline V gene sequence: CDR1 SGHAT, CDR2 FQNNGV. Trimming removed 5 bases from V and 5 bases from J; junction bases left unmatched: 5. CDR3 length: 13 residues. The CDR3 loop is CASSRGLGETQYF. The CDR3 DNA reads as TGTGCCAGCAGCAGGGGGCTTGGGGAGACCCAGTACTTC.

Only a few counts were recorded for this clone. The CDR3 protein is CASSDPNQPQHF. For the CDR3, the DNA is TGTGCCAGCAGTGATCCGAATCAGCCCCAGCATTTT. The chain links TRBV6-1 to TRBJ1-5; D gene uncertain. CDR3 length: 12 amino acids. V shed 3 bases and J shed 4 bases, with 4 bases lying between them. Germline V gives CDR1 MNHNS, CDR2 SASEGT.

This rearrangement joins TRBV5-6 to TRBJ2-1; a possible D gene is TRBD2 (5 bases). Germline CDR1 and CDR2: SGHDT and YYEEEE. The CDR3 extends over 15 amino acids. Trimming took 0 bases from V and 7 from J, leaving 14 bases between them. CDR3 amino acids: CASSLGRTSWNEQFF. The CDR3 DNA reads TGTGCCAGCAGCTTGGGACGGACTTCGTGGAATGAGCAGTTCTTC.

This chain joins TRBV5-4 and TRBJ2-5; TRBD2 matches at 11 bases. The germline gives CDR1 SGHNT, CDR2 YYREEE (reference sequence). The CDR3 spans 14 residues. The trim removed 3 bases at V and 3 bases at J, leaving 1 base unmatched. The CDR3 coding sequence is TGTGCCAGCAGCTGGGGACTAGCGGAAGAGACCCAGTACTTC. Translating gives CASSWGLAEETQYF.

The chain is built from TRBV19 and TRBJ1-5; D gene uncertain. CDR1 and CDR2 from the germline V gene are LNHDA and SQIVND (reference sequence). This CDR3 is built from 14 residues. Trimming cost V 3 bases and J 5 bases, with 11 bases left between them. CDR3 nucleotides: TGTGCCAGTAGTATCGCGGCAGAGGATCAGCCCCAGCATTTT. Its protein is CASSIAAEDQPQHF.

The chain is built from TRBV27 and TRBJ1-2, with TRBD1 as a possible D gene (5 bases). The germline V gene has CDR1 MNHEY and CDR2 SMNVEV (reference sequence). Trimming removed 4 bases from V and 11 bases from J, with 17 bases in between. There are 13 residues in the CDR3. CDR3 residues: CASSYRRDSPYTF. CDR3 nucleotides: TGTGCCAGCAGTTACCGTCGGGACTCCCCTTACACCTTC.

The V call is TRBV5-1, the J call TRBJ1-1; no reliable D call. Germline CDR1 is SGHRS and CDR2 is YFSETQ. The CDR3 runs 14 residues. Trimming left V 5 bases short and J 1 base short, with 12 bases between. The CDR3 DNA reads as TGCGCCAGCAGGTTTGGGGAGTCGAACACTGAAGCTTTCTTT. As protein: CASRFGESNTEAFF.

The rearrangement uses TRBV24-1 and TRBJ2-5; D perhaps matches TRBD2 (7 bases). This CDR3 comprises 16 residues. Per the germline V gene, CDR1 is KGHDR and CDR2 is SFDVKD. Trimming cost V 7 bases and J 5 bases, with 22 bases left between them. As DNA, the CDR3 is TGTGCCACCAGCCAAGGGGGGGTGGGGTCCCAGGAGACCCAGTACTTC. Protein: CATSQGGVGSQETQYF.